Sequencing of this T cell receptor (beta chain) was carried out in a study of identical twins. Germline V lookup: CDR1 KGHDR, CDR2 SFDVKD. V was clipped by 4 bases and J by 4 bases, with 6 bases between them. The CDR3 is 13 amino acids. TCRdb redid the calling of the 5' RACE reads with MiXCR, one entry per CDR3 protein. The sample lists roughly 690,000 distinct CDR3 sequences; around 6.1% were seen once. This sequence joins TRBV24-1 and TRBJ2-2; D gene unclear. This sequence originates from a man between 18 and 35 years old in good health. Sequencing input: naive T cells sorted from blood. The CDR3 DNA sequence: TGTGCCACCAGTGACCGACGCACCGGGGAGCTGTTTTTT. It encodes CATSDRRTGELFF.